These 18 T cell receptor beta chains came from one sample sequenced in a study of cytomegalovirus exposure and HLA in healthy donors. PCR was performed using 60 Vbeta and 13 Jbeta primers. Profiled with immunoSEQ multiplex PCR; TCRdb holds only in-frame clones, not every one. The profile shows about 140,000 clones, 73% of them singletons. Sequenced material: PBMCs. These receptors were taken from a middle-aged woman in good health and CMV-seronegative.

The chain couples TRBV27 to TRBJ2-2; perhaps TRBD1 as D (5 bases). Looked up from germline, CDR1 is MNHEY and CDR2 is SMNVEV (reference sequence). This CDR3 has 11 residues. Trimming cost V 6 bases and J 6 bases, with 5 bases left between them. Here the CDR3 DNA reads TGTGCCAGCAGGGGGCCCGGGGAGCTGTTTTTT. As protein: CASRGPGELFF.

Turning to this clone: This CDR3 is also generated by other DNA sequences in the sample. The rearrangement joins TRBV19 to TRBJ1-5, with TRBD1 identical over 8 bases. CDR3 length: 13 residues. V was pared by 9 bases and J by 4 bases, with 5 bases of the junction left unmatched. Germline CDR1 LNHDA, CDR2 SQIVND (reference sequence). The CDR3 loop reads CASGGTGNQPQHF. CDR3 DNA: TGTGCCAGCGGTGGGACAGGTAATCAGCCCCAGCATTTT.

This sequence joins TRBV7-9 and TRBJ1-6; 8 nucleotides line up with TRBD1. This CDR3 contains 14 residues. J lost 7 bases, V lost 3 bases, and 2 bases had no gene match. Germline V gene sequence: CDR1 SEHNR, CDR2 FQNEAQ (reference sequence). This chain's CDR3 is CASSLGQVNSPLHF. CDR3 nucleotide sequence: TGTGCCAGCAGCTTGGGACAGGTGAATTCACCCCTCCACTTT.

The chain recombines TRBV7-3 with TRBJ1-6; D is uncertain. V was clipped by 1 base and J by 5 bases, with 9 bases between them. The germline CDR1 and CDR2 sequences are SGHTA and FQGTGA. This CDR3 spans 15 amino acids. The CDR3 DNA follows: TGTGCCAGCAGCTTAAGTGGCATAAATAATTCACCCCTCCACTTT. This sequence encodes CASSLSGINNSPLHF.

This rearrangement joins TRBV12-5 to TRBJ2-1, with D maybe TRBD1 (5 bases). V lost 5 bases to trimming and J lost 7 bases, with 9 bases between them. This CDR3 is 12 amino acids long. The germline CDR1 and CDR2 sequences are LGHNT and FRNRAP. CDR3 residues: CASGGRVNEQFF. CDR3 sequence (DNA): TGTGCTAGTGGTGGCAGGGTGAATGAGCAGTTCTTC.

This chain joins TRBV19 and TRBJ2-2; no definite D call. Germline CDR1 and CDR2: LNHDA and SQIVND (reference sequence). V lost 9 bases to trimming and J lost 3 bases, with 14 bases between them. The CDR3 has 14 amino acids. The CDR3 loop reads CASREAYYTGELFF. Here the CDR3 DNA reads TGTGCCAGCCGCGAGGCCTATTACACCGGGGAGCTGTTTTTT.

This sequence joins TRBV9 and TRBJ1-1; 8 nucleotides line up with TRBD1. V lost 4 bases, J lost 4 bases, and 12 bases stayed unmatched. The V gene's germline CDR1 is SGDLS and CDR2 YYNGEE. This CDR3 spans 16 amino acids. The CDR3 spells CASSFSPDRGGTEAFF. CDR3 sequence (DNA): TGTGCCAGCAGCTTCTCCCCCGACAGGGGAGGCACTGAAGCTTTCTTT. Drawing the rest from reference TRBV9 and TRBJ1-1, the complete variable domain is DSGVTQTPKHLITATGQRVTLRCSPRSGDLSVYWYQQSLDQGLQFLIQYYNGEERAKGNILERFSAQQFPDLHSELNLSSLELGDSALYFCASSFSPDRGGTEAFFGQGTRLTVV.

V is TRBV10-2 and J is TRBJ2-7, with 8 bases fitting TRBD1. V trimming: 2 bases; J trimming: 4 bases; junction bases outside the gene matches: 10. Per the germline V gene, CDR1 is WSHSY and CDR2 is SAAADI. The CDR3 totals 16 residues. CDR3 sequence (DNA): TGCGCCAGCAGTGAGGGCCCGAGGACAGGGTCTTACGAGCAGTACGTC. Its translation is CASSEGPRTGSYEQYV.

The chain links TRBV19 to TRBJ1-6; D is unresolved. The CDR3 covers 16 residues. Germline values: CDR1 LNHDA, CDR2 SQIVND (reference sequence). V lost 0 bases and J lost 10, with 16 bases in between. The CDR3 sequence: CASSIDLGFATSPLHF. The DNA of the CDR3 is TGTGCCAGTAGTATAGATCTCGGGTTTGCCACCTCACCCCTCCACTTT.

This clone was observed a single time. The chain joins TRBV6-6 to TRBJ2-3; a possible D gene is TRBD2 (5 bases). V was clipped by 0 bases and J by 4 bases, with 11 bases between them. The length of the CDR3 is 15 residues. Per the germline V gene, CDR1 is MNHNY and CDR2 is SVGAGI (reference sequence). This chain's CDR3 is CASSYSVTRADTQYF. The DNA for the CDR3 is TGTGCCAGCAGTTACTCGGTAACGCGGGCAGATACGCAGTATTTT.

The chain links TRBV7-9 to TRBJ2-5, with D possibly being TRBD2 (5 bases). This CDR3 is built from 13 residues. Per germline, CDR1 SEHNR and CDR2 FQNEAQ (reference sequence). V was shortened by 0 bases and J by 9 bases, with 11 bases between the two germline ends. The CDR3 protein is CASSLAGERPQYF. CDR3 DNA sequence: TGTGCCAGCAGCTTAGCCGGGGAGAGGCCCCAGTACTTC. The variable domain in full, completed from reference TRBV7-9 and TRBJ2-5, reads DTGVSQNPRHKITKRGQNVTFRCDPISEHNRLYWYRQTLGQGPEFLTYFQNEAQLEKSRLLSDRFSAERPKGSFSTLEIQRTEQGDSAMYLCASSLAGERPQYFGPGTRLLVL.

The chain recombines TRBV29-1 with TRBJ2-3; D is unclear. Germline V gives CDR1 SQVTM, CDR2 ANQGSEA. The CDR3 has 13 amino acids. Trimming stripped 3 bases from V and 0 bases from J, with 7 bases between. The CDR3 loop is CSVDPGSTDTQYF. DNA of the CDR3: TGCAGCGTTGATCCAGGTAGCACAGATACGCAGTATTTT.

The rearrangement uses TRBV5-5 and TRBJ1-3; D is possibly TRBD1 (6 bases). Germline V lookup: CDR1 SGHKS, CDR2 YYEKEE (reference sequence). This CDR3 spans 17 amino acids. V lost 5 bases to trimming and J lost 0 bases, with 18 bases between them. DNA for the CDR3: TGTGCCAGCAGATCAGATTATAACAGGGTCTCTGGAAACACCATATATTTT. The encoded protein is CASRSDYNRVSGNTIYF.

This chain uses TRBV7-9 with TRBJ1-4; 7 bases agree with TRBD1. The V gene's germline CDR1 is SEHNR and CDR2 FQNEAQ (reference sequence). The V segment lost 7 bases and the J segment 3 bases; nucleotides outside the gene matches: 5. This CDR3 contains 14 residues. CDR3 region: CASTTGVANEKLFF. The CDR3 DNA reads as TGTGCCAGCACCACAGGGGTGGCTAATGAAAAACTGTTTTTT.

The rearrangement joins TRBV28 to TRBJ1-1; a possible D gene is TRBD1 (6 bases). V shed 1 base and J shed 11 bases, with 23 bases lying between them. The germline CDR1 and CDR2 sequences are MDHEN and SYDVKM. The CDR3 is 16 residues long. CDR3 sequence reads: CASSLLSGARGQRAFF. The CDR3 DNA follows: TGTGCCAGCAGTTTATTATCAGGCGCGCGGGGGCAGCGGGCTTTCTTT.

The chain carries TRBV9 and TRBJ2-3; TRBD2 aligns across 12 bases. The length of the CDR3 is 15 residues. J lost 6 bases, V lost 3 bases, and 5 bases had no gene match. CDR1 is SGDLS, CDR2 YYNGEE, per germline. CDR3 in amino acids: CASSALAGGSDTQYF. CDR3 sequence (DNA): TGTGCCAGCAGCGCCCTAGCGGGGGGGTCGGATACGCAGTATTTT.

With respect to this clone: At one end the junction does not follow the germline gene, possibly because of a read error. This rearrangement joins TRBV13 to TRBJ1-2; TRBD1 matches 11 bases. Germline CDR1 and CDR2: PRHDT and FYEKMQ (reference sequence). This CDR3 spans 15 amino acids. As DNA, the CDR3 is TGTGCCAGCAGCTTACTTATAGGGACAGGGGGGCGCGCGGCCTTC. This codes for CASSLLIGTGGRAAF.

The gene calls are TRBV2 and TRBJ1-1; D is perhaps TRBD1 (5 bases). Per germline, CDR1 SNHLY and CDR2 FYNNEI. CDR3 length equals 15 residues. Trimming stripped 1 base from V and 1 base from J, with 10 bases between. The CDR3 DNA reads as TGTGCCAGCAGTGAAGTCCGTGACAGGAACACTGAAGCTTTCTTT. Its translation is CASSEVRDRNTEAFF. Variable domain in full (rest from reference TRBV2 and TRBJ1-1): EPEVTQTPSHQVTQMGQEVILRCVPISNHLYFYWYRQILGQKVEFLVSFYNNEISEKSEIFDDQFSVERPDGSNFTLKIRSTKLEDSAMYFCASSEVRDRNTEAFFGQGTRLTVV.